The sequence of this T cell receptor beta chain was determined in a study of breast tumors, draining lymph nodes, adjacent tissues (dated by TCRdb to 2016 to 2018). For the wider study: The study compared TCR beta repertoires across tumor, adjacent nontumor tissue and axillary lymph nodes from breast cancer patients. The study aimed to assess the relationships and possible T-cell exchange between tumor, surrounding tissue and draining lymph node repertoires in human breast cancer.

From the cysteine through the phenylalanine, the CDR3 covers 15 amino acids. The CDR3 DNA has 45 bases and is translated from base 1. Via the germline V gene (reference sequence), CDR1 is SSHAT and CDR2 FNYEAQ. This clonotype was counted at least ten times. Its antigen has not been determined. A junction boundary mismatches the germline segment, possibly from a read error. The sequencing machine was an Illumina HiSeq 2000. TCR beta chain libraries were generated by multiplex PCR amplification. High-throughput sequencing was used to analyze the amplified TCR beta chain products. TCRdb trimmed public reads at Q25 via fastp, called clones via MiXCR and kept in-frame beta chains. Rows are unified per CDR3 protein, each entry keeping the most common DNA and genes. Counted in this sample were 170,000 or so distinct CDR3 sequences; roughly a third of them appeared once. The ten biggest clones cover about 4.5% of the sample.

Results the study describes overall, beyond this receptor: A scenario in which most tumor T cells derive from the lymph node and then expand within tumor tissue was judged to be consistent with the data. T-cell repertoire diversity in tumors was found to be lower than in lymph nodes but higher than in nontumor tissue, and preferential V and J gene usage was observed. In luminal-like breast cancer, tumor and nontumor tissue repertoires resembled each other significantly more than in basal-like breast cancer. Rather than being directly demonstrated, the conclusion that tumor T cells originate in lymph nodes was presented as consistent with a hypothesis.

Lymph node samples came from the axillary draining lymph nodes of breast cancer patients. The chain was built from TRBV7-7 and TRBJ2-2; 9 central nucleotides agree with TRBD1. Input material: axillary lymph node tissue. This clonotype was obtained from a female donor with breast cancer. Some clones in this sample may be carry-over from other donors' samples. CDR3 reads: CASSHGQGWTGELFF. The DNA sequence is TGTGCTAGCAGCCACGGACAGGGGTGGACCGGGGAGCTGTTTTTT.